This T cell receptor (beta chain) was sequenced for a study of CD8 T cells in Susac syndrome. Per the germline V gene, CDR1 is DFQATT and CDR2 is SNEGSKA (reference sequence). The CDR3 length is 12 residues. V shed 4 bases and J shed 0 bases, with 7 bases lying between them. With random hexamers, about 0.45 to 1 ug RNA was reverse transcribed. In TCRdb, the immunoSEQ multiplex PCR reads were re-called with MiXCR into one record per CDR3 protein. The table lists approximately 150,000 distinct CDR3 sequences, roughly 95% of them singletons. The rearrangement joins TRBV20-1 to TRBJ2-7; D not certain. The clonotype was recovered from a human donor with multiple sclerosis. The sequenced material came from CD4+ T cells from PBMCs. The CDR3 DNA sequence: TGCAGTGCTAAAGCTCCCTCCTACGAGCAGTACTTC. Its translation: CSAKAPSYEQYF.